This TCR beta chain was recorded in a study of T cells in Graves' hyperthyroidism and ophthalmopathy. The CDR3 has 13 amino acids. The V and J ends lost 0 bases and 3 bases respectively, with 3 bases between them. The germline CDR1 and CDR2 sequences are KGHSH and LQKENI. Amplification targeted TCR beta CDR3 regions from RNA transcripts. Carried out on the TCR CDR3, a first-round RT-PCR used the HTBI primer set. From the multiplex PCR reads, TCRdb called clonotypes with MiXCR, one entry per CDR3 protein. The sample includes fewer than 700,000 distinct CDR3 sequences, 15% to 20% of them seen just once. Many counts were recorded for this clonotype.

This receptor was taken from a woman aged 30 to 39 with Graves' hyperthyroidism. Sequences were obtained from blood. The chain combines TRBV18 with TRBJ1-5; no definite D call. The CDR3: CASSPPDNQPQHF. The CDR3 coding sequence is TGTGCCAGCTCACCACCAGACAATCAGCCCCAGCATTTT.